This T cell receptor (beta chain) appears in the sequencing data of a study of cytomegalovirus exposure and HLA in healthy donors. PCR was performed using 60 Vbeta and 13 Jbeta primers. Assay used: immunoSEQ multiplex PCR; TCRdb lists only in-frame clones, some missing. The sample lists some 180,000 clones; over 80% were seen once. As concerns this clone: Its antigen is undetermined. This same CDR3 is encoded by further DNA sequences in the sample.

CDR1 and CDR2 (germline): SGHDN, FVKESK. This CDR3 spans 15 amino acids. Deletions cut 3 bases from V and 8 bases from J, with 14 bases between. Study-wide points: Rare TCR sequences predominated, though certain public TCRs were found in many donors. Earlier results showed most TCR beta V segments being productive about 90% or about 30% of the time. V- and J-gene trimming of TCR beta was linked (in a later analysis) to a missense DCLRE1C variant. DRB1 showed the most TCR associations and HLA-C the fewest in a later analysis, as rates varied by HLA locus.

This receptor was taken from a male donor in good health and CMV-seronegative. The chain has TRBV14 and TRBJ1-6; a possible D gene is TRBD1 (5 bases). The source material was PBMCs. The CDR3 coding sequence is TGTGCCAGCAGCCAGGGGCAGGGTGTCGATTCACCCCTCCACTTT. Translated, it gives CASSQGQGVDSPLHF.